A selection of T cell receptor beta chains follows, all from one sample in a study of blood T cell repertoires in COVID-19. Assay: immunoSEQ multiplex PCR; the TCRdb copy retains only in-frame clones and omits some. This table has 130,000 or so clones, about 83% appearing once. The sequenced sample consisted of PBMCs or T cells enriched from blood (not recorded which). The receptors originated from a woman aged 50 to 65 with acute COVID-19. Both conserved end residues are part of each CDR3. Fields, in order: J gene, V gene, clone size, D gene, CDR3 length, CDR3 protein, CDR3 DNA. A D gene is named only where the DNA matches it firmly. Only some rows state a clone size, as once, few, many or a class for expanded clones.

>TRBJ1-1|TRBV7-6|NA|NA|15
CASTPQADRNTEAFF
TGTGCCAGCACCCCCCAGGCCGATAGGAACACTGAAGCTTTCTTT
>TRBJ2-2|TRBV11-3|NA|TRBD2|17
CASSLAPAGGRNGELFF
TGTGCCAGCAGCTTAGCCCCGGCGGGAGGAAGGAACGGGGAGCTGTTTTTT
>TRBJ1-2|TRBV6-5|NA|NA|12
CASSSSRGGYTF
TGTGCCAGCAGTTCCTCCAGGGGTGGCTACACCTTC
>TRBJ1-5|TRBV24-1|NA|NA|15
CATSDRMGPNQPQHF
TGTGCCACCAGTGACCGAATGGGCCCCAATCAGCCCCAGCATTTT
>TRBJ2-7|TRBV10-3|NA|TRBD2|12
CATQRESYEQYF
TGTGCCACCCAGCGGGAGTCCTACGAGCAGTACTTC
>TRBJ2-3|TRBV3-1/TRBV3-2|NA|TRBD2|16
CASSGRTSGVGDTQYF
TGTGCCAGCAGCGGCCGGACTAGCGGAGTTGGAGATACGCAGTATTTT
>TRBJ2-7|TRBV5-1|NA|TRBD2|15
CASHVTSGNSYEQYF
TGCGCCAGCCACGTTACTAGCGGGAACTCCTACGAGCAGTACTTC
>TRBJ2-1|TRBV4-2|NA|NA|14
CASSQGYSVHEQFF
TGTGCCAGCAGCCAAGGTTATAGCGTGCATGAGCAGTTCTTC
>TRBJ2-1|TRBV5-1|NA|NA|15
CASKGDASSYNEQFF
TGCGCCAGCAAAGGGGATGCTAGCTCCTACAATGAGCAGTTCTTC
>TRBJ1-2|TRBV2|NA|NA|14
CASSDPGYSDGYTF
TGTGCCAGCAGTGACCCGGGGTATAGTGATGGCTACACCTTC
>TRBJ2-3|TRBV5-5|NA|TRBD1|16
CASSLGGQGGTDTQYF
TGTGCCAGCAGCTTGGGGGGACAGGGGGGCACAGATACGCAGTATTTT
>TRBJ1-2|TRBV12-3/TRBV12-4|few|NA|13
CASRWGDNYGYTF
TGTGCCAGCAGGTGGGGGGATAACTATGGCTACACCTTC
>TRBJ1-2|TRBV5-1|NA|TRBD1|13
CASSLTGVYGYTF
TGCGCCAGCAGCTTGACAGGGGTCTATGGCTACACCTTC
>TRBJ1-2|TRBV5-5|once|NA|15
CASSLALDRDYGYTF
TGTGCCAGCAGCTTGGCCCTTGACAGAGACTATGGCTACACCTTC
>TRBJ1-4|TRBV28|NA|NA|16
CASSFAGGISEEKLFF
TGTGCCAGCAGTTTTGCGGGAGGGATTTCAGAGGAAAAACTGTTTTTT
>TRBJ2-7|TRBV10-3|NA|TRBD2|14
CAISEISGTYEQYF
TGTGCCATCAGTGAGATTAGCGGGACCTACGAGCAGTACTTC
>TRBJ2-5|TRBV19|NA|TRBD1|14
CASSIGQGVETQYF
TGTGCCAGTAGTATAGGGCAGGGGGTAGAGACCCAGTACTTC
>TRBJ1-5|TRBV6-6|NA|TRBD1|16
CASSLPGQGFNQPQHF
TGTGCCAGCAGTCTCCCGGGACAGGGCTTCAATCAGCCCCAGCATTTT
>TRBJ1-1|TRBV7-9|NA|NA|13
CASSLSGNTEAFF
TGTGCCAGCAGCTTATCAGGGAACACTGAAGCTTTCTTT
>TRBJ2-7|TRBV7-9|NA|NA|11
CASTETYEQYF
TGTGCCAGCACCGAGACCTACGAGCAGTACTTC
>TRBJ1-5|TRBV27|NA|TRBD1|16
CASSLWSTGGNQPQHF
TGTGCCAGCAGTTTATGGTCGACAGGGGGCAATCAGCCCCAGCATTTT
>TRBJ1-2|TRBV19|NA|TRBD1|16
CASSIADRPSNYGYTF
TGTGCCAGTAGTATAGCGGACAGGCCCTCTAACTATGGCTACACCTTC
>TRBJ1-2|TRBV7-2|NA|NA|14
CASSLGGWRGGYTF
TGTGCCAGCAGCTTAGGGGGTTGGAGGGGCGGCTACACCTTC
>TRBJ2-1|TRBV24-1|NA|NA|17
CATSDGGTLSSYNEQFF
TGTGCCACCAGTGATGGGGGGACCTTAAGCTCCTACAATGAGCAGTTCTTC
>TRBJ2-3|TRBV9|NA|NA|14
CASSPTRVTDTQYF
TGTGCCAGCAGCCCGACAAGAGTTACAGATACGCAGTATTTT
>TRBJ1-2|TRBV14|NA|NA|15
CASSQDLAGSYGYTF
TGTGCCAGCAGCCAAGATTTGGCGGGGTCCTATGGCTACACCTTC
>TRBJ2-3|TRBV19|few|NA|15
CASSATSFSTDTQYF
TGTGCCAGTAGTGCTACTAGCTTTAGTACAGATACGCAGTATTTT
>TRBJ2-7|TRBV6-1|NA|TRBD2|18
CASSAQGTSGSSSYEQYF
TGTGCCAGCAGTGCCCAAGGGACTAGCGGGAGTAGTAGCTACGAGCAGTACTTC
>TRBJ1-2|TRBV18|NA|NA|15
CASSPLQESNYGYTF
TGTGCCAGCTCACCATTACAGGAGTCTAACTATGGCTACACCTTC
>TRBJ1-1|TRBV19|NA|NA|9
CASSVSAFF
TGTGCCAGTAGTGTAAGCGCTTTCTTT
>TRBJ1-4|TRBV5-1|NA|NA|14
CASSLATANEKLFF
TGCGCCAGCAGCTTGGCCACAGCAAATGAAAAACTGTTTTTT
>TRBJ2-2|TRBV5-1|NA|NA|15
CASSLAAQNTGELFF
TGCGCCAGCAGCTTGGCCGCGCAGAACACCGGGGAGCTGTTTTTT
>TRBJ2-6|TRBV30|NA|NA|17
CAWTTLEGYSGANVLTF
TGTGCCTGGACAACCCTCGAGGGTTACTCTGGGGCCAACGTCCTGACTTTC
>TRBJ2-1|TRBV6-5|NA|TRBD1|15
CASNSRDRAYNEQFF
TGTGCCAGCAATTCTAGGGACAGGGCCTACAATGAGCAGTTCTTC
>TRBJ1-1|TRBV30|NA|NA|12
CAWSVRVSEAFF
TGTGCCTGGAGTGTTCGTGTTTCTGAAGCTTTCTTT
>TRBJ2-3|TRBV11-2|NA|TRBD2|19
CASSFGFARTSGSENTQYF
TGTGCCAGCAGCTTCGGTTTTGCTCGGACTAGCGGGAGTGAAAATACGCAGTATTTT
>TRBJ2-7|TRBV18|NA|TRBD2|14
CASSPSGRAGEQYF
TGTGCCAGCTCACCGAGCGGGAGGGCCGGCGAGCAGTACTTC